By share, the clone carrying this TCR beta chain ranks as medium-sized. What it binds is not known. Every patient underwent thyroid surgery untreated. TCRdb re-called clones from the PCR reads using MiXCR. The sample holds under 30,000 clones, under 25% seen once. Trimming left V 3 bases short and J 4 bases short, with 14 bases between. CDR3 size: 15 residues. Per germline, CDR1 PRHDT and CDR2 FYEKMQ (reference sequence). The sample belongs to a study of metastatic and nonmetastatic thyroid tumors. Study-level findings and limits: Versus benign nodules, malignant thyroid tumors reportedly had significantly higher TCR beta diversity, in blood and tumor.

This TCR was sampled from a female donor with papillary thyroid cancer or a benign thyroid nodule (not recorded which). Some clones in this sample may be carry-over from other donors' samples. The chain carries TRBV13 and TRBJ2-3, with D possibly being TRBD2 (7 bases). Material: blood. The CDR3 sequence is CASSFEGGRADTQYF. In DNA form, the CDR3 reads TGTGCCAGCAGCTTCGAGGGGGGGCGTGCAGATACGCAGTATTTT.